This T cell receptor (beta chain) was sequenced in a study of CD8 T cells in Susac syndrome (dated by TCRdb to between 2018 and 2021). Looking at the study overall: Repertoire sequencing was used to test whether CD8+ T cell activation and differentiation in Susac syndrome was antigen driven. Clonality of the CD8+ T cell repertoire was compared between more than 10 healthy donors, roughly 14 Susac syndrome patients and about 15 multiple sclerosis patients.

Peripheral blood CD8+ and CD4+ T cells from healthy donors, Susac syndrome patients and multiple sclerosis patients were profiled by high-throughput TCR beta sequencing. The multiple sclerosis controls were treatment-naive patients whose relapsing-remitting disease, either stable or active, fulfilled the revised McDonald criteria. Bulk CD8+ and CD4+ T cells were purified by magnetic negative isolation, whereas CD8+ TEMRA cells were enriched by FACS. Blood was drawn into EDTA tubes, processed within 24 hours, and PBMCs were isolated by density gradient centrifugation. PBMCs destined for TCR sequencing were cryopreserved in liquid nitrogen and later thawed in a 37 °C water bath. A purity of at least 90% was achieved for sorted or isolated CD4+, CD8+ and CD8+ TEMRA cells. On this clonotype: No antigen is known for it. Per-base qualities were not stored, and no clone one base away is much larger.

RNA was extracted with the RNeasy kit and about 0.5 to 1 ug was reverse transcribed using random hexamers. TCR beta CDR3 regions were amplified with the immunoSEQ multiplex PCR assay covering 54 Vbeta and 13 Jbeta segments. PCR amplification bias was corrected using a synthetic template baseline for primer optimization and computational correction. Processing in the source paper ran as follows. Reads were annotated to V, D and J genes according to IMGT and were analyzed with immunoSEQ Analyzer, with only productive sequences retained. To calculate clonality, Shannon entropy was normalized by log2 of the number of productive unique sequences and then subtracted from one. For each patient and control, public and private clones were evaluated among the 100 most prevalent clones. A clone was defined as Susac-specific if it was absent from the healthy and MS cohorts, from some 1,100 published viral clones and from other ImmuneACCESS disease sequences. TCRdb took the public reads, trimmed them with fastp at Q25, ran MiXCR for clone calling and kept in-frame beta chains. Each entry merges the rows of one CDR3 protein and shows their most common DNA and genes. None of the V and J calls come from the authors' own analysis; TCRdb made them. Present in this sample are tens of thousands of distinct CDR3 sequences, 90% to 95% of which were seen just once. Of the sample, under 0.6% falls within the top ten clones.

What the work shows at the level of the full study, not this receptor alone: The number of individuals in the TCR sequencing and HLA analysis was acknowledged as relatively small.

V loses 2 bases of germline sequence and J loses 6 bases, and the interval between the two ends is 4 bases. Taken from cysteine to phenylalanine, the CDR3 has 12 residues. Solely the CDR3 DNA is kept, with 36 bases framed from the first base. The V and J segments used are TRBV12-3 or TRBV12-4 and TRBJ2-2; no D gene call is confident. The clonotype was recovered from a human donor with multiple sclerosis. Sequencing was carried out using CD8+ T cells from PBMCs. DNA sequence: TGTGCCAGCAGTTTAAAGGCCGGGGAGCTGTTTTTT. It translates as CASSLKAGELFF.